These T cell receptor beta chains were read from a single sample in a study of T-cell memory formation after mild COVID-19. Each CDR3 protein gets one entry after TCRdb re-called the 5' RACE reads with MiXCR. The sample comprises fewer than 60,000 distinct CDR3 sequences, more than 10% of which are singletons, and more than 20% rests with the top ten. Sample: PBMCs or a T cell subset sorted from them (not recorded which). These receptors were obtained from a man between 18 and 29 years old who had mild COVID-19 (a few samples of this study predate the infection). Cell type and time point are not known. CDR3s include the opening cysteine and the closing phenylalanine or tryptophan. The D gene is left open where the match is weak. Size is omitted from some rows. Given values are once, few, many or a class for expanded clones.

d_call: NA; clone_size: NA; v_call: TRBV7-2; j_call: TRBJ2-7; cdr3_nt: TGTGCCAGCAGCCCTGATGGATTTTACGAGCAGTACTTC; cdr3_aa: CASSPDGFYEQYF
d_call: TRBD2; clone_size: NA; v_call: TRBV12-3/TRBV12-4; j_call: TRBJ2-5; cdr3_nt: TGTGCCAGCAGGGTCTCAGCGGGGGGAGAGACCCAGTACTTC; cdr3_aa: CASRVSAGGETQYF
d_call: NA; clone_size: many; v_call: TRBV6-2/TRBV6-3; j_call: TRBJ2-7; cdr3_nt: TGTGCCAGCAGTTCCCCTTGGTCCTACGAGCAGTACTTC; cdr3_aa: CASSSPWSYEQYF
d_call: NA; clone_size: few; v_call: TRBV4-3; j_call: TRBJ2-3; cdr3_nt: TGCGCCAGCAGCCACTTGACTAGCACAGATACGCAGTATTTT; cdr3_aa: CASSHLTSTDTQYF
d_call: NA; clone_size: few; v_call: TRBV4-1; j_call: TRBJ1-4; cdr3_nt: TGCGCCAGCAGCCTACTCATAACAACTAATGAAAAACTGTTTTTT; cdr3_aa: CASSLLITTNEKLFF
d_call: TRBD1; clone_size: NA; v_call: TRBV5-1; j_call: TRBJ1-5; cdr3_nt: TGCGCCAGCAGCACCAGGACAGGGAGGGAATGGGGTGGCAATCAGCCCCAGCATTTT; cdr3_aa: CASSTRTGREWGGNQPQHF
d_call: NA; clone_size: once; v_call: TRBV2; j_call: TRBJ1-4; cdr3_nt: TGTGCCAGCAGTGAATGGAGGGTGCGGGAAAAACTGTTTTTT; cdr3_aa: CASSEWRVREKLFF
d_call: TRBD1; clone_size: NA; v_call: TRBV18; j_call: TRBJ2-7; cdr3_nt: TGTGCCAGCTTAGGGACAGGGAGTGGCGAGCAGTACTTC; cdr3_aa: CASLGTGSGEQYF
d_call: TRBD1; clone_size: NA; v_call: TRBV5-1; j_call: TRBJ1-2; cdr3_nt: TGCGCCAGCAGCTTGGCCCTCGGACAGGACAATGGCTACACCTTC; cdr3_aa: CASSLALGQDNGYTF
d_call: NA; clone_size: few; v_call: TRBV15; j_call: TRBJ2-5; cdr3_nt: TGTGCCACCAGCAGGGGAGGGACAGACCAAGAGACCCAGTACTTC; cdr3_aa: CATSRGGTDQETQYF
d_call: TRBD1; clone_size: NA; v_call: TRBV5-1; j_call: TRBJ2-1; cdr3_nt: TGCGCCAGCAGCTTGGATACAGGGGGGAGCTCCTACAATGAGCAGTTCTTC; cdr3_aa: CASSLDTGGSSYNEQFF
d_call: NA; clone_size: NA; v_call: TRBV12-3/TRBV12-4; j_call: TRBJ1-2; cdr3_nt: TGTGCCAGCAGTGGGGGTGGGGGCTACACCTTC; cdr3_aa: CASSGGGGYTF
d_call: TRBD2; clone_size: NA; v_call: TRBV5-8; j_call: TRBJ2-3; cdr3_nt: TGTGCCAGCAGCTTGGGCCTTAGCGGGGGAACTAGCACAGATACGCAGTATTTT; cdr3_aa: CASSLGLSGGTSTDTQYF
d_call: TRBD2; clone_size: NA; v_call: TRBV24-1; j_call: TRBJ2-5; cdr3_nt: TGTGCCACCAGTGAAGGTTACGGGAGGGCCTCAGAGACCCAGTACTTC; cdr3_aa: CATSEGYGRASETQYF
d_call: TRBD1; clone_size: NA; v_call: TRBV20-1; j_call: TRBJ1-4; cdr3_nt: TGCAGTGCTAGAGATCCCTATAAAGGGGGCGTTGAAAAACTGTTTTTT; cdr3_aa: CSARDPYKGGVEKLFF
d_call: TRBD2; clone_size: medium-sized; v_call: TRBV7-8; j_call: TRBJ2-3; cdr3_nt: TGTGCCAGCAGCCCCCAGCGGGGGGGCCGTGATACGCAGTATTTT; cdr3_aa: CASSPQRGGRDTQYF
d_call: NA; clone_size: few; v_call: TRBV6-1; j_call: TRBJ1-2; cdr3_nt: TGTGCCAGCAGTGAACAGGGAGTGGGGATAGACGGAGGCTACACCTTC; cdr3_aa: CASSEQGVGIDGGYTF
d_call: NA; clone_size: few; v_call: TRBV4-1; j_call: TRBJ1-5; cdr3_nt: TGCGCCAGCAGCCAAGATTGGGGGAGCAATCAGCCCCAGCATTTT; cdr3_aa: CASSQDWGSNQPQHF
d_call: TRBD2; clone_size: NA; v_call: TRBV2; j_call: TRBJ2-1; cdr3_nt: TGTGCCAGCAGTGGACTAGCGGGGGGCAATGAGCAGTTCTTC; cdr3_aa: CASSGLAGGNEQFF
d_call: NA; clone_size: NA; v_call: TRBV18; j_call: TRBJ1-6; cdr3_nt: TGTGCCAGCTCGCAATCTACCCAATCTTCACCCCTCCACTTT; cdr3_aa: CASSQSTQSSPLHF
d_call: TRBD1; clone_size: NA; v_call: TRBV7-8; j_call: TRBJ1-3; cdr3_nt: TGTGCCAGCAGCCACGGGACAGGCGGAAACACCATATATTTT; cdr3_aa: CASSHGTGGNTIYF
d_call: TRBD1; clone_size: NA; v_call: TRBV6-6; j_call: TRBJ2-7; cdr3_nt: TGTGCCAGCAGTTACCTAGGGACAGGGGAACGGCAGTACTTC; cdr3_aa: CASSYLGTGERQYF
d_call: TRBD2; clone_size: few; v_call: TRBV9; j_call: TRBJ2-3; cdr3_nt: TGTGCCAGCAGCGTAGCCCCCGTTAGCGGGGGTTTGGATACGCAGTATTTT; cdr3_aa: CASSVAPVSGGLDTQYF
d_call: NA; clone_size: many; v_call: TRBV12-3/TRBV12-4; j_call: TRBJ2-7; cdr3_nt: TGTGCCAGCAGTCCCCAACAGGGAGCCCACGAGCAGTACTTC; cdr3_aa: CASSPQQGAHEQYF
d_call: TRBD1; clone_size: medium-sized; v_call: TRBV4-3; j_call: TRBJ2-6; cdr3_nt: TGCGCCAGCAGCCAAGCAGGGGGCTCTGGGGCCAACGTCCTGACTTTC; cdr3_aa: CASSQAGGSGANVLTF
d_call: NA; clone_size: few; v_call: TRBV6-5; j_call: TRBJ1-6; cdr3_nt: TGTGCCAGCAGTTACGGAGAAGGATCGGGTTCACCCCTCCACTTT; cdr3_aa: CASSYGEGSGSPLHF
d_call: NA; clone_size: few; v_call: TRBV27; j_call: TRBJ2-1; cdr3_nt: TGTGCCAGCAGTTTATCGTGGGGCGTGAGCAGCTATGAGCAGTTCTTC; cdr3_aa: CASSLSWGVSSYEQFF
d_call: NA; clone_size: few; v_call: TRBV4-3; j_call: TRBJ1-5; cdr3_nt: TGCGCCAGCAGCCAAGATAGGAGACAGCCCCAGCATTTT; cdr3_aa: CASSQDRRQPQHF
d_call: NA; clone_size: many; v_call: TRBV7-6; j_call: TRBJ2-2; cdr3_nt: TGTGCCAGCAGCTTAGAAGGGGGGTTGGACACCGGGGAGCTGTTTTTT; cdr3_aa: CASSLEGGLDTGELFF
d_call: TRBD1; clone_size: many; v_call: TRBV12-3/TRBV12-4; j_call: TRBJ1-6; cdr3_nt: TGTGCCAGCAGTTTAGACAGGGGATCACCCCTCCACTTT; cdr3_aa: CASSLDRGSPLHF
d_call: NA; clone_size: few; v_call: TRBV7-2; j_call: TRBJ1-3; cdr3_nt: TGTGCCAGCAGTCAGAGGGGTGATGGAAACACCATATATTTT; cdr3_aa: CASSQRGDGNTIYF
d_call: TRBD1; clone_size: NA; v_call: TRBV2; j_call: TRBJ1-6; cdr3_nt: TGTGCCAGCGGGACAGCGAATTCACCCCTCCACTTT; cdr3_aa: CASGTANSPLHF
d_call: TRBD1; clone_size: NA; v_call: TRBV11-2; j_call: TRBJ1-2; cdr3_nt: TGTGCCAGCAGACCCGGGGTAGGACAGGGGTCCTATGGCTACACCTTC; cdr3_aa: CASRPGVGQGSYGYTF
d_call: NA; clone_size: many; v_call: TRBV6-5; j_call: TRBJ1-3; cdr3_nt: TGTGCCAGCAGGACACCCTCTGGAAACACCATATATTTT; cdr3_aa: CASRTPSGNTIYF
d_call: NA; clone_size: many; v_call: TRBV7-3; j_call: TRBJ1-1; cdr3_nt: TGTGCCAGCAGCTTAATACAGATGAACACTGAAGCTTTCTTT; cdr3_aa: CASSLIQMNTEAFF
d_call: TRBD2; clone_size: NA; v_call: TRBV6-2/TRBV6-3; j_call: TRBJ2-5; cdr3_nt: TGTGCCAGCGGTTGGACTAGCAGACAACAAGAGACCCAGTACTTC; cdr3_aa: CASGWTSRQQETQYF
d_call: NA; clone_size: few; v_call: TRBV6-5; j_call: TRBJ2-2; cdr3_nt: TGTGCCAGCAGCCCATCGGTCCCGAACACCGGGGAGCTGTTTTTT; cdr3_aa: CASSPSVPNTGELFF
d_call: NA; clone_size: NA; v_call: TRBV6-5; j_call: TRBJ2-6; cdr3_nt: TGTGCCAGCAGTTACTCCGGCTCTGGGGCCAACGTCCTGACTTTC; cdr3_aa: CASSYSGSGANVLTF
d_call: TRBD2; clone_size: many; v_call: TRBV7-2; j_call: TRBJ2-5; cdr3_nt: TGTGCCAGCAGCTTAACCAGCGGGGGGCTAGTAGAGACCCAGTACTTC; cdr3_aa: CASSLTSGGLVETQYF
d_call: NA; clone_size: NA; v_call: TRBV5-1; j_call: TRBJ2-1; cdr3_nt: TGCGCCAGCAGCTTGGGTGGGGGGCAGAATGAGCAGTTCTTC; cdr3_aa: CASSLGGGQNEQFF
d_call: NA; clone_size: many; v_call: TRBV20-1; j_call: TRBJ2-3; cdr3_nt: TGCAGTGCTAGAGTCCCCGGAGGGGATACGCAGTATTTT; cdr3_aa: CSARVPGGDTQYF
d_call: NA; clone_size: few; v_call: TRBV20-1; j_call: TRBJ1-4; cdr3_nt: TGCAGTGCTAGAGTCCCCCTGACGGGAAATGAAAAACTGTTTTTT; cdr3_aa: CSARVPLTGNEKLFF
d_call: NA; clone_size: NA; v_call: TRBV9; j_call: TRBJ2-2; cdr3_nt: TGTGCCAGCAGCGTAGCTACGAGGGCTATGGTCGGGGAGCTGTTTTTT; cdr3_aa: CASSVATRAMVGELFF
d_call: TRBD2; clone_size: many; v_call: TRBV7-2; j_call: TRBJ2-3; cdr3_nt: TGTGCCAGCAGCTTAGAGCGGGGAAATACGCAGTATTTT; cdr3_aa: CASSLERGNTQYF
d_call: NA; clone_size: many; v_call: TRBV10-3; j_call: TRBJ2-1; cdr3_nt: TGTGCCATCAGTGCCGGGACCGAAGCCTACAATGAGCAGTTCTTC; cdr3_aa: CAISAGTEAYNEQFF
d_call: NA; clone_size: NA; v_call: TRBV20-1; j_call: TRBJ1-6; cdr3_nt: TGCAGTGCTAGTACGAGGCCAGGCAATTCACCCCTCCACTTT; cdr3_aa: CSASTRPGNSPLHF
d_call: NA; clone_size: NA; v_call: TRBV7-2; j_call: TRBJ2-5; cdr3_nt: TGTGCCAGCAGCTTAGCGTCCGCTTACCAAGAGACCCAGTACTTC; cdr3_aa: CASSLASAYQETQYF
d_call: NA; clone_size: NA; v_call: TRBV9; j_call: TRBJ1-1; cdr3_nt: TGTGCCAGCAGCCCCTCCAAGGGGGGTAACACTGAAGCTTTCTTT; cdr3_aa: CASSPSKGGNTEAFF